This T cell receptor (beta chain) was captured by sequencing in a study of blood T cell repertoires in COVID-19. Overall study context: T cells, B-cell-depleted T cells, or PBMCs provided the cDNA or gDNA that served as material.

CDR1 SGHTA and CDR2 FQGNSA come from the germline V gene. Losses at the gene ends were 5 bases for V and 8 bases for J; bases not matched to a gene: 16. The CDR3 runs to 16 residues. TCRdb keeps only in-frame clones here, not all; method: immunoSEQ multiplex PCR. The profile covers 200,000 to 300,000 clones, with about 87% appearing a single time and 5.5% to 9% taken by the ten largest. This TCR derives from a woman in her 70s with active or convalescent COVID-19. The sample comprised peripheral blood. The V and J genes are TRBV7-2 and TRBJ1-2; TRBD1 matches 8 bases. The CDR3 coding sequence is TGTGCCAGCAGCCACCGGACAGGGAAGGGTGTTGGAGGCTACACCTTC. Its protein product is CASSHRTGKGVGGYTF.